The 20 T cell receptor beta chains below all came from one sample that was sequenced in a study of T-cell reconstitution after alpha-beta-depleted transplantation in children. It was with unique molecular identifiers that the TCRbeta library was prepared. Each CDR3 protein is one row after TCRdb ran MiXCR on the PCR reads. Among 150,000 to 250,000 distinct CDR3 sequences, more than 14% were seen once, and the ten largest hold approximately 13%. The starting material was PBMCs from the stem cell graft donor, obtained from the stem cell graft. The receptors were gathered from a human donor who donated a stem cell graft to a child with acute lymphoblastic leukemia.

Ten or more counts support this clonotype. The gene calls are TRBV11-1 and TRBJ1-1, with 10 bases identical to TRBD1. The V gene's germline CDR1 is SGHAT and CDR2 FQDESV (reference sequence). J was trimmed by 8 bases and V by 7 bases; bases with no gene match: 7. CDR3 size: 13 residues. The chain's CDR3 is CASTLDRGTEAFF. The CDR3 nucleotides read TGTGCCAGCACCTTGGACAGGGGGACGGAAGCTTTCTTT.

The chain links TRBV20-1 to TRBJ2-1; 7 nucleotides agree with TRBD2. This CDR3 comprises 16 residues. Germline CDR1 is DFQATT and CDR2 is SNEGSKA (reference sequence). V trimming: 0 bases; J trimming: 6 bases; junction bases outside the gene matches: 11. The CDR3 coding sequence is TGCAGTGCTAGAGATCAGGGAGGGAGGGCCGTCAATGAGCAGTTCTTC. Translating it yields CSARDQGGRAVNEQFF.

This clonotype has at least ten counts. The chain's CDR3 is CASSQGALFSYEQYF. CDR3 nucleotides: TGTGCCAGCAGCCAGGGGGCCCTTTTCTCCTACGAGCAGTACTTC. The rearrangement joins TRBV5-5 to TRBJ2-7, with TRBD1 matching 8 bases. V was clipped by 4 bases and J by 0 bases; unmatched bases: 6. Germline V gene lookup returns CDR1 SGHKS and CDR2 YYEKEE (reference sequence). The CDR3 totals 15 residues. Using reference TRBV5-5 and TRBJ2-7 for the parts outside the CDR3, the full variable domain is DAGVTQSPTHLIKTRGQQVTLRCSPISGHKSVSWYQQVLGQGPQFIFQYYEKEERGRGNFPDRFSARQFPNYSSELNVNALLLGDSALYLCASSQGALFSYEQYFGPGTRLTVT.

About this clonotype: A much larger clone sits a single nucleotide away, making a read error possible. J is TRBJ2-1 and V is TRBV20-1; D remains ambiguous. This CDR3 contains 14 residues. Germline V gene sequence: CDR1 DFQATT, CDR2 SNEGSKA (reference sequence). Trimming cost V 1 base and J 13 bases, with 20 bases left between them. This chain's CDR3 is CSARAPLVVTDQFF. CDR3 sequence (DNA): TGCAGTGCTAGAGCCCCTTTGGTAGTCACTGACCAGTTCTTC.

This clonotype was detected many times. The J gene is TRBJ1-2, the V gene TRBV27; D is unclear. V was shortened by 2 bases and J by 4 bases, with 14 bases between the two germline ends. This CDR3 has 15 amino acids. Germline loops: CDR1 MNHEY, CDR2 SMNVEV (reference sequence). The DNA for the CDR3 is TGTGCCAGCAGTTTAAGTTCGGGGAGGGTCTATGGCTACACCTTC. Translating it yields CASSLSSGRVYGYTF.

This clonotype was seen many times. The chain uses TRBV19 and TRBJ2-1, with TRBD2 as a possible D gene (5 bases). Germline V lookup: CDR1 LNHDA, CDR2 SQIVND (reference sequence). V gave up 4 bases and J gave up 7 bases, with 17 bases separating them. The CDR3 runs to 15 residues. CDR3 loop: CASSTSSLRLNEQFF. The CDR3 bases are TGTGCCAGTAGTACTAGCTCCCTAAGGTTGAATGAGCAGTTCTTC.

In this sample, this clonotype turned up many times. This sequence joins TRBV6-5 and TRBJ1-1, with a tentative D call TRBD1 (5 bases). The germline V gene has CDR1 MNHEY and CDR2 SVGAGI. V was shortened by 6 bases and J by 5 bases, with 13 bases between the two germline ends. The CDR3 spans 13 residues. The CDR3 protein is CASSQGMSTEAFF. The CDR3 bases are TGTGCCAGCAGCCAGGGAATGTCGACTGAAGCTTTCTTT.

The rearrangement links TRBV14 to TRBJ2-5; TRBD2 matches 9 bases. Germline-derived CDR1 and CDR2 are SGHDN and FVKESK. Trimming took 4 bases from V and 1 from J; bases not matched to a gene: 7. The length of the CDR3 is 16 residues. The CDR3 region has the DNA TGTGCCAGCAGCCCTTCTAGCGGGAACACCCAAGAGACCCAGTACTTC. Amino acids: CASSPSSGNTQETQYF.

This clonotype was seen only a few times. The chain employs TRBV5-1 and TRBJ2-1, with a tentative D call TRBD1 (8 bases). Germline CDR1 SGHRS, CDR2 YFSETQ. This CDR3 is built from 16 residues. Trimming took 4 bases from V and 2 from J, leaving 16 bases between them. For the CDR3, the DNA is TGCGCCAGCAGCCAGTACACAGGGGGGGCCTACAATGAGCAGTTCTTC. Its translation is CASSQYTGGAYNEQFF.

This clonotype has a count of ten or more. The chain has TRBV6-5 and TRBJ1-1, with D perhaps matching TRBD1 (5 bases). There are 13 residues in the CDR3. V dropped 8 bases and J dropped 6 bases, with 16 bases sitting between them. CDR1 is MNHEY and CDR2 is SVGAGI in the germline V gene. This chain's CDR3 is CASPPSRQSEAFF. The CDR3 region has the DNA TGTGCCAGCCCGCCCAGTAGACAGTCTGAAGCTTTCTTT.

Ten or more counts support this clonotype. This chain uses TRBV20-1 with TRBJ1-4, with D tentatively TRBD1 (5 bases). The CDR3 runs 13 residues. The germline gives CDR1 DFQATT, CDR2 SNEGSKA (reference sequence). V lost 5 bases to trimming and J lost 5 bases, with 12 bases between them. The CDR3 nucleotides read TGCAGTGCTCCCGGGACTGGGAATGAAAAACTGTTTTTT. This gives the protein CSAPGTGNEKLFF.

At least ten counts were recorded for this clonotype. This rearrangement joins TRBV20-1 to TRBJ1-1, with unresolved D. Trimming pared 5 bases from V and 3 bases from J, leaving 10 bases between. The CDR3 runs 12 residues. CDR1 is DFQATT, CDR2 SNEGSKA, per germline (reference sequence). The CDR3 DNA is TGCAGTGCTGATGAAGGCGACACTGAAGCTTTCTTT. Its protein is CSADEGDTEAFF.

This clonotype was observed at least ten times. The chain uses TRBV5-1 and TRBJ1-1; a weak D match, TRBD1 (5 bases). Germline V gene sequence: CDR1 SGHRS, CDR2 YFSETQ. V dropped 0 bases and J dropped 4 bases, with 13 bases sitting between them. CDR3 size: 15 residues. The CDR3 sequence: CASSLAKGPGTEAFF. CDR3 in DNA: TGCGCCAGCAGCTTGGCCAAGGGGCCGGGCACTGAAGCTTTCTTT.

This clonotype rates as medium-sized (0.01 to 0.1%). V is TRBV5-1 and J is TRBJ2-5; 8 bases fit TRBD1. CDR1 and CDR2 from the germline V gene are SGHRS and YFSETQ. CDR3 length: 14 residues. Trimming at V came to 0 bases and at J to 3 bases, leaving 1 base not matched to a gene. CDR3 DNA: TGCGCCAGCAGCTTGGCGGGACAGGAAGAGACCCAGTACTTC. It codes for CASSLAGQEETQYF.

The table lists this clonotype with many counts. This rearrangement joins TRBV20-1 to TRBJ2-4; TRBD2 agrees at 8 bases. This CDR3 is built from 11 residues. CDR1 is DFQATT and CDR2 is SNEGSKA in the germline V gene (reference sequence). The J segment lost 9 bases and the V segment lost 6 bases, leaving 4 bases of the junction unmatched. This CDR3 is CSAGTRAIQYF. The CDR3 DNA reads TGCAGTGCCGGGACTAGGGCCATTCAGTACTTC.

Ten or more counts support this clonotype. This chain links TRBV12-3 or TRBV12-4 with TRBJ2-3; tentatively, D is TRBD1 or TRBD2 (5 bases each). The germline V and J ends were trimmed by 5 bases and 1 base, with 10 bases remaining between them. The CDR3 has 14 amino acids. The CDR3, as DNA: TGTGCCAGCAGTCCGGGACGGGGCACAGATACGCAGTATTTT. It is translated as CASSPGRGTDTQYF.

This clonotype was seen only a few times. This chain links TRBV20-1 with TRBJ2-7; 12 bases match TRBD2. CDR1 and CDR2 from the germline V gene are DFQATT and SNEGSKA (reference sequence). There are 15 residues in the CDR3. V was clipped by 0 bases and J by 6 bases; unmatched bases: 6. This CDR3 is CSARDRGLAGTEQYF. The CDR3 coding sequence is TGCAGTGCTAGAGACCGGGGACTAGCGGGCACCGAGCAGTACTTC.

This clonotype was counted ten times or more. The J gene is TRBJ2-1, the V gene TRBV20-1; 9 bases map to TRBD2. CDR1 DFQATT and CDR2 SNEGSKA come from the germline V gene (reference sequence). After removal of 1 base from V and 2 bases from J, the junction contained 9 bases not matched to a gene. The CDR3 runs 17 residues. The chain's CDR3 is CSARAPSGISPYNEQFF. CDR3 bases: TGCAGTGCTAGAGCACCTAGCGGGATCTCACCCTACAATGAGCAGTTCTTC.

V is TRBV5-1 and J is TRBJ1-4; 7 positions agree with TRBD1. The trim removed 4 bases at V and 3 bases at J, leaving 3 bases unmatched. CDR1 and CDR2 from the germline V gene are SGHRS and YFSETQ. The CDR3 loop spans 14 amino acids. The CDR3: CASSVGTANEKLFF. CDR3 DNA: TGCGCCAGCAGCGTCGGGACAGCTAATGAAAAACTGTTTTTT.

This clonotype was seen at least ten times. The chain uses TRBV12-3 or TRBV12-4 and TRBJ2-2, with D perhaps TRBD2 (6 bases). The CDR3 is 17 residues long. Trimming removed 3 bases from V and 7 bases from J, with 21 bases in between. CDR3 in amino acids: CASSFGTSWDKLGELFF. The CDR3 bases are TGTGCCAGCAGTTTCGGAACTAGCTGGGATAAACTCGGGGAGCTGTTTTTT.